Each of the 13 T cell receptor beta chains below was sequenced from the same sample in a study of tumor-infiltrating lymphocytes in primary liver carcinoma. Production of TCR beta cDNA used around 500 ng total RNA together with a constant-region primer. Three-round nested multiplex PCR performed with slightly modified ARM-PCR produced the TCR beta libraries. TRBV1-TRBV30 forward primers and a C-beta reverse primer were used in the first two PCR rounds, which each ran for approximately 9 cycles. TCRdb independently ran MiXCR on the multiplex PCR reads; one entry per CDR3 protein. The sample includes approximately 110,000 distinct CDR3 sequences, around 84% of them seen just once. Each 20-30 mg portion of unsorted bulk tissue served as the source for co-extraction of RNA and DNA. Sample: liver tumor tissue from sampling region 3. Subset given: tumor region T3, left-lateral pole. The receptors stem from a man aged 35 to 55 with primary liver carcinoma and hepatitis B virus infection.

In the case of this clonotype: A much larger clone differs from this one at a single base, so this may be a read error. The chain is built from TRBV6-5 and TRBJ1-2; 7 bases match TRBD1. The CDR3 spans 14 residues. In germline, CDR1 is MNHEY, CDR2 SVGAGI. The CDR3 DNA reads TGTACCAGCAATTACTCGTGGGACAGCTATGGCTACACCTTC. Its translation: CTSNYSWDSYGYTF.

The CDR3 DNA is TGTGCCAGCAGCCCATGGTGTGGGCGAGTCACCTACGAGCAGTACTTC. Translating it yields CASSPWCGRVTYEQYF. This chain joins TRBV11-2 and TRBJ2-7; D not resolved. The CDR3 length is 16 residues. Trimming took 5 bases from V and 2 from J, leaving 19 bases between them. CDR1 SGHAT and CDR2 FQNNGV come from the germline V gene.

The CDR3 reads CAIRQGEAKLQHF. CDR3 coding DNA: TGTGCCATCAGACAAGGGGAGGCGAAACTCCAGCATTTT. The chain has TRBV10-3 and TRBJ1-5, with D tentatively TRBD1 (5 bases). V was clipped by 6 bases and J by 12 bases, with 18 bases between them. Germline V CDR1 and CDR2: ENHRY, SYGVKD. The CDR3 is 13 amino acids.

About this clonotype itself: Sequence at one end of the junction differs from germline and may be a read error. The chain carries TRBV28 and TRBJ2-4, with unresolved D. This CDR3 comprises 16 residues. Per the germline V gene, CDR1 is MDHEN and CDR2 is SYDVKM. This CDR3 is CASSIYRAKAKNVQYF. DNA for the CDR3: TGTGCCAGCAGTATATACCGGGCCAAGGCCAAAAACGTTCAGTACTTC.

With respect to this clonotype: A read error may produce the germline difference seen at one junction end. This sequence joins TRBV5-4 and TRBJ2-2; maybe TRBD1 (6 bases). The CDR3 is made up of 14 amino acids. Germline V gives CDR1 SGHNT, CDR2 YYREEE (reference sequence). The CDR3 loop reads CVSRPGANTGELFF. The CDR3 nucleotides read TGTGTCAGCAGGCCAGGGGCGAACACCGGGGAGCTCTTTTTT.

This clonotype was counted once. At one boundary the junction diverges from the germline segment, which might be a read error. The chain is built from TRBV11-1 and TRBJ1-2; D gene unclear. In germline, CDR1 is SGHAT, CDR2 FQDESV (reference sequence). The CDR3 totals 13 residues. The DNA of the CDR3 is TGTGCCAGCGGCTTGATCCATAACCATGGCTACACCTTC. Its protein product is CASGLIHNHGYTF.

As regards this clonotype: Because the CDR3 is missing its conserved closing phenylalanine or tryptophan, this is likely a read error. The chain joins TRBV29-1 to TRBJ2-3, with D perhaps TRBD1 (5 bases). Trimming removed 7 bases at V and 1 base at J, with 12 bases between. The CDR3 totals 13 residues. Germline CDR1 reads SQVTM; CDR2 reads ANQGSEA. DNA of the CDR3: TGCAGCGCCGGACAAGGGGGCACAGATACGCAGTATATT. Encoded protein: CSAGQGGTDTQYI.

The DNA for the CDR3 is TGTGCCAGCAGATTCCGGGGCAGATCTTTCTCCTACAATGAGCAGTTCTTC. Its protein product is CASRFRGRSFSYNEQFF. The gene calls are TRBV11-1 and TRBJ2-1; the D gene could be TRBD1 or TRBD2 (5 bases each). Germline V gene lookup returns CDR1 SGHAT and CDR2 FQDESV (reference sequence). The CDR3 is 17 residues long. Between the trimmed V and J ends, which lost 6 bases and 0 bases, there was a span of 18 bases.

Comment on this clonotype: The CDR3 carries no conserved terminal phenylalanine or tryptophan, so it likely arises from a read error. No DNA is shown, since the ends of the CDR3 on it are uncertain; the CDR3 is the one TCRdb lists. The V call is TRBV12-3 or TRBV12-4, the J call TRBJ2-7; TRBD1, as called in the table, went unchecked against the DNA. Ends included, the CDR3 has 14 residues. This CDR3 reads CASAKGGQFYEHYL.

As regards this clonotype: Relative to the germline gene, one junction end is altered; a read error may explain this. The chain has TRBV29-1 and TRBJ1-1; weak D call: TRBD1 (6 bases). This CDR3 region has 14 residues. Germline CDR1 is SQVTM and CDR2 is ANQGSEA. The DNA for the CDR3 is TGTAGCATAGGACGGGGGTTGGGGGACACTGAAACTTTCTTT. Its protein product is CSIGRGLGDTETFF.

Comment on this clonotype: A junction boundary mismatches the germline segment, possibly from a read error. The V call is TRBV10-3, the J call TRBJ1-1, with D hard to call. Per germline, CDR1 ENHRY and CDR2 SYGVKD. The length of the CDR3 is 14 residues. The CDR3 spells CVIQGRGVNTEAFF. CDR3 DNA: TGTGTCATCCAAGGGAGAGGAGTGAACACTGAAGCTTTCTTT.

In the case of this clonotype: Germline is not matched at one junction end, which may reflect a read error. CDR3 DNA sequence: TGTGCCTGCAGCCAAGTATCCATCGGTAGCGGGAGGGCAACAGTTACGCAGTATTTT. This encodes CACSQVSIGSGRATVTQYF. The rearrangement joins TRBV4-2 to TRBJ2-3; 11 bases map to TRBD2. The CDR3 totals 19 residues. Germline CDR1 LGHNA, CDR2 YNFKEQ.

Concerning this clonotype: Its ends do not fully match the called genes, so a read error is possible. The chain links TRBV5-6 to TRBJ2-2; possible D gene TRBD2, 5 bases. Looked up from germline, CDR1 is SGHDT and CDR2 is YYEEEE. The CDR3 is 20 residues long. This CDR3 reads CASNLVISGGSHTNTGELFF. Here the CDR3 DNA reads TGTGCCAGCAACTTAGTAATCAGTGGCGGAAGCCATACGAACACCGGGGAGCTGTTTTTC.